The entry that follows covers one T cell receptor beta chain sequence. Its target is unknown. The entry originates in a study of CD8 T cells in ankylosing spondylitis. Points from the study as a whole: Researchers reportedly found disease-linked clones significantly enriched in matched ankylosing spondylitis synovial fluid. The disease-linked clones had a CD8+ phenotype and low blood frequencies. Characteristic, it appeared, of ankylosing spondylitis blood was a TCR beta motif of roughly eight highly homologous variants.

Quantitative barcoded 5'-RACE was used to prepare TCR beta libraries. TCRdb re-called the 5' RACE reads with MiXCR, one entry per CDR3 protein. The sample gives 200,000 to 250,000 distinct CDR3 sequences, over 9.5% of which show up once; roughly 23% is in the top ten. The germline gives CDR1 SGHTA, CDR2 FQGNSA. This CDR3 spans 15 amino acids. V dropped 5 bases and J dropped 1 base, with 15 bases sitting between them. The origin of this receptor is a male donor with ankylosing spondylitis or in good health (not recorded which). The gene calls are TRBV7-2 and TRBJ2-7; D tentatively fits TRBD1 or TRBD2 (5 bases each). The source material was blood, either unsorted or a sorted T cell fraction (not recorded which). DNA of the CDR3: TGTGCCAGCAGCCCATTCTTAGGGACGTCCTACGAGCAGTACTTC. Its protein product is CASSPFLGTSYEQYF.